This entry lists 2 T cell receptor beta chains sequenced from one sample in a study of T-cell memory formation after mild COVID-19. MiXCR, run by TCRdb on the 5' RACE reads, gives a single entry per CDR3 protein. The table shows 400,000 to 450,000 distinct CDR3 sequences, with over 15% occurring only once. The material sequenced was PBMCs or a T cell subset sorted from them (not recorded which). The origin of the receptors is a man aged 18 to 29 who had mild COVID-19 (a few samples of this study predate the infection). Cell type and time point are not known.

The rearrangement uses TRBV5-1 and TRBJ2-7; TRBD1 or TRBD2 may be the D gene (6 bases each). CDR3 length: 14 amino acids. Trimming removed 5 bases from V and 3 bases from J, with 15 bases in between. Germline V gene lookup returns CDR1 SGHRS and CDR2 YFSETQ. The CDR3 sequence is CASSSRGGNYEQYF. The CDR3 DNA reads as TGCGCCAGCAGTTCCAGGGGAGGAAACTACGAGCAGTACTTC.

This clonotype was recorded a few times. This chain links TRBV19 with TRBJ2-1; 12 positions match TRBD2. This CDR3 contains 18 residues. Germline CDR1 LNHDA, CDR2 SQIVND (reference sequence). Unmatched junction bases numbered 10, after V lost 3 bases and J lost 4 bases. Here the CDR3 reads CASSILSGLAGGYNEQFF. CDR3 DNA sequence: TGTGCCAGTAGTATTTTGTCGGGTCTAGCGGGGGGGTACAATGAGCAGTTCTTC.